A selection of T cell receptor beta chains follows, all from one sample in a study of shared clonotypes between healthy human individuals. Only in-frame clones appear in the TCRdb table, and some are missing; sequencing was by immunoSEQ multiplex PCR. The table shows about 2.5 million clones, with roughly 90% occurring only once. Material for sequencing was naive CD4+ T cells from PBMCs. All receptors derive from a man aged 18 to 30 in good health. Some clones in this sample may be carry-over from other donors' samples. Each CDR3 is given with its conserved first and last residue. D genes are given only for firm matches. Clone size is shown for a subset of rows, as once, few, many or a class of expanded clone.

J gene: TRBJ2-1; clone size: once; D gene: .; V gene: TRBV9; CDR3 protein: CASSVATAGKSSYNEQFF; CDR3 DNA: TGTGCCAGCAGCGTAGCTACGGCAGGCAAGAGCTCCTACAATGAGCAGTTCTTC
J gene: TRBJ1-3; clone size: .; D gene: TRBD1; V gene: TRBV18; CDR3 protein: CASSPTGPSGNTIYF; CDR3 DNA: TGTGCCAGCTCACCGACAGGGCCCTCTGGAAACACCATATATTTT
J gene: TRBJ2-1; clone size: .; D gene: .; V gene: TRBV6-5; CDR3 protein: CASSYRGGKNNEQFF; CDR3 DNA: TGTGCCAGCAGTTACCGGGGCGGGAAGAACAATGAGCAGTTCTTC
J gene: TRBJ2-7; clone size: .; D gene: TRBD2; V gene: TRBV29-1; CDR3 protein: CSVEVSGTSAYEQYF; CDR3 DNA: TGCAGCGTGGAAGTTTCCGGGACTAGTGCCTACGAGCAGTACTTC
J gene: TRBJ2-5; clone size: .; D gene: .; V gene: TRBV30; CDR3 protein: CAWSFGGTQETQYF; CDR3 DNA: TGTGCCTGGAGTTTCGGTGGAACCCAAGAGACCCAGTACTTC
J gene: TRBJ2-1; clone size: .; D gene: .; V gene: TRBV7-6; CDR3 protein: CASSSSGSSGLYNEQFF; CDR3 DNA: TGTGCCAGCAGTTCCTCAGGTTCCAGCGGCCTCTACAATGAGCAGTTCTTC
J gene: TRBJ2-4; clone size: .; D gene: .; V gene: TRBV11-1; CDR3 protein: CASSPRTVAKNIQYF; CDR3 DNA: TGTGCCAGCAGCCCACGAACTGTGGCCAAAAACATTCAGTACTTC
J gene: TRBJ2-1; clone size: .; D gene: .; V gene: TRBV5-1; CDR3 protein: CASSLGGRHNEQFF; CDR3 DNA: TGCGCCAGCAGCTTGGGGGGCAGGCACAATGAGCAGTTCTTC
J gene: TRBJ2-2; clone size: few; D gene: TRBD2; V gene: TRBV19; CDR3 protein: CASSPSRLAGGSGELFF; CDR3 DNA: TGTGCCAGTAGCCCTTCCCGACTAGCGGGAGGGTCCGGGGAGCTGTTTTTT
J gene: TRBJ2-1; clone size: .; D gene: .; V gene: TRBV6-5; CDR3 protein: CASRESPKNAEQFF; CDR3 DNA: TGTGCCAGCAGGGAGAGCCCAAAAAACGCCGAGCAGTTCTTC
J gene: TRBJ1-5; clone size: once; D gene: TRBD1; V gene: TRBV7-2; CDR3 protein: CASSNRQGALQPQHF; CDR3 DNA: TGTGCCAGCAGCAATCGACAGGGGGCTCTTCAGCCCCAGCATTTT
J gene: TRBJ2-7; clone size: .; D gene: .; V gene: TRBV4-3; CDR3 protein: CASSQDWTSGASYEQYF; CDR3 DNA: TGCGCCAGCAGCCAAGATTGGACGTCGGGGGCTTCCTACGAGCAGTACTTC
J gene: TRBJ2-7; clone size: .; D gene: .; V gene: TRBV28; CDR3 protein: CASSFPGSTRASYEQYF; CDR3 DNA: TGTGCCAGCAGTTTTCCAGGGTCGACAAGAGCCTCCTACGAGCAGTACTTC
J gene: TRBJ1-2; clone size: once; D gene: TRBD1; V gene: TRBV7-2; CDR3 protein: CASRPQGVNYGYTF; CDR3 DNA: TGTGCCAGCAGACCTCAGGGGGTCAACTATGGCTACACCTTC
J gene: TRBJ2-3; clone size: .; D gene: .; V gene: TRBV5-5; CDR3 protein: CASSSAIIRIIPTDTQYF; CDR3 DNA: TGTGCCAGCAGCTCCGCGATCATCAGGATTATCCCAACAGATACGCAGTATTTT
J gene: TRBJ1-1; clone size: .; D gene: .; V gene: TRBV29-1; CDR3 protein: CSVVNIMNTEAFF; CDR3 DNA: TGCAGCGTTGTTAACATTATGAACACTGAAGCTTTCTTT
J gene: TRBJ2-3; clone size: .; D gene: TRBD2; V gene: TRBV4-3; CDR3 protein: CASSPRLAGGSDTQYF; CDR3 DNA: TGCGCCAGCAGCCCTAGACTAGCGGGAGGGTCAGATACGCAGTATTTT
J gene: TRBJ2-7; clone size: .; D gene: .; V gene: TRBV20-1; CDR3 protein: CSAKEYEQYF; CDR3 DNA: TGCAGTGCGAAAGAGTACGAGCAGTACTTC
J gene: TRBJ1-2; clone size: .; D gene: .; V gene: TRBV5-1; CDR3 protein: CASSLSWLGGYTF; CDR3 DNA: TGCGCCAGCAGCCTATCTTGGCTGGGCGGCTACACCTTC
J gene: TRBJ1-5; clone size: .; D gene: .; V gene: TRBV5-8; CDR3 protein: CASSLAGPGTHQPQHF; CDR3 DNA: TGTGCCAGCAGCTTGGCCGGGCCCGGGACCCATCAGCCCCAGCATTTT
J gene: TRBJ1-3; clone size: .; D gene: .; V gene: TRBV19; CDR3 protein: CASSIPRSGNTIYF; CDR3 DNA: TGTGCCAGTAGTATCCCCCGCTCTGGAAACACCATATATTTT
J gene: TRBJ2-7; clone size: .; D gene: .; V gene: TRBV28; CDR3 protein: CASSPGGMREQYF; CDR3 DNA: TGTGCCAGCAGTCCAGGGGGGATGCGGGAGCAGTACTTC
J gene: TRBJ1-5; clone size: .; D gene: TRBD1; V gene: TRBV19; CDR3 protein: CASSLSGGQPQHF; CDR3 DNA: TGTGCCAGTAGTCTCTCAGGGGGCCAGCCCCAGCATTTT
J gene: TRBJ2-1; clone size: .; D gene: .; V gene: TRBV9; CDR3 protein: CASSVEALANEQFF; CDR3 DNA: TGTGCCAGCAGCGTAGAAGCTCTAGCCAATGAGCAGTTCTTC
J gene: TRBJ1-2; clone size: .; D gene: .; V gene: TRBV15; CDR3 protein: CATSSRPGVGYTF; CDR3 DNA: TGTGCCACCAGCAGCCGACCCGGGGTGGGCTACACCTTC